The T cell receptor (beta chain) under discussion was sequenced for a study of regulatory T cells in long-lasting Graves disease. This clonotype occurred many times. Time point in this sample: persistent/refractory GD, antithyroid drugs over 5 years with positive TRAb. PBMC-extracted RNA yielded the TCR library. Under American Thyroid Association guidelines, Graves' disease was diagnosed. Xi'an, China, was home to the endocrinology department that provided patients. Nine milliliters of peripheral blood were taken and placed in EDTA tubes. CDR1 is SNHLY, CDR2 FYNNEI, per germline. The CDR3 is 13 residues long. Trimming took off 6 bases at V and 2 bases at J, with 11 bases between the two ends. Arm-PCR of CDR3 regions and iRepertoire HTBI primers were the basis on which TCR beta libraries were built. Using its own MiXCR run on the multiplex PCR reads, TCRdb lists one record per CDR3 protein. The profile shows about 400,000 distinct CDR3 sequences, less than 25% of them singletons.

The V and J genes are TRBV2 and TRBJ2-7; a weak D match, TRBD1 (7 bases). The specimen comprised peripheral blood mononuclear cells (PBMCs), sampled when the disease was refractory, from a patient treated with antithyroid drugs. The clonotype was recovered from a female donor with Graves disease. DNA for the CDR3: TGTGCCAGCAGGGAGGGGGCCCCCTACGAGCAGTACTTC. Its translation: CASREGAPYEQYF.